The 17 T cell receptor beta chains below were found in one sample sequenced in a study of T cell responses to AZD1222 COVID-19 vaccine. The repertoire was sequenced with immunoSEQ multiplex PCR; TCRdb's copy has only in-frame clones and lacks some. The sample includes 120,000 or so clones, roughly nine tenths of them seen just once. The sample here was peripheral blood, taken on day 0 of AZD1222 vaccination. These receptor sequences come from an adult in good health.

V is TRBV6-5 and J is TRBJ1-2; TRBD1 aligns across 8 bases. CDR3 length: 12 residues. The trim removed 6 bases at V and 8 bases at J, leaving 5 bases unmatched. Germline V gene sequence: CDR1 MNHEY, CDR2 SVGAGI. CDR3: CASSPGGRGYTF. The CDR3 nucleotides are TGTGCCAGCAGCCCAGGGGGCCGCGGCTACACCTTC.

The gene calls are TRBV7-6 and TRBJ2-1, with D perhaps TRBD2 (7 bases). Trimming took 3 bases from V and 5 from J, leaving 17 bases between them. This CDR3 region has 16 residues. Looked up from germline, CDR1 is SGHVS and CDR2 is FNYEAQ. The CDR3 spells CASSLGASGQNNEQFF. The CDR3 DNA reads as TGTGCCAGCAGCTTGGGGGCTAGCGGTCAGAACAATGAGCAGTTCTTC.

The chain employs TRBV2 and TRBJ2-1; 10 nucleotides agree with TRBD2. CDR1 is SNHLY, CDR2 FYNNEI, per germline. The CDR3 sequence is 16 residues long. The junction had 9 bases not matched to a gene; V was cut back by 8 bases and J by 2 bases. The CDR3 reads CASWASGSSTYNEQFF. The CDR3 bases are TGTGCCAGCTGGGCTAGCGGGAGCTCTACCTACAATGAGCAGTTCTTC.

This clone was observed a handful of times. The genes are TRBV7-9 and TRBJ1-5; TRBD1 aligns across 10 bases. The J segment lost 7 bases and the V segment lost 5 bases, leaving 8 bases of the junction unmatched. Germline-derived CDR1 and CDR2 are SEHNR and FQNEAQ (reference sequence). The CDR3 extends over 15 amino acids. The DNA for the CDR3 is TGTGCCAGCAGCGGGGGGACAGGGGAAGGACAGCCCCAGCATTTT. This encodes CASSGGTGEGQPQHF.

This clone was detected only a few times. The chain joins TRBV6-6 to TRBJ1-2; tentative D call: TRBD1 (6 bases). CDR3 length equals 12 residues. Germline V gene lookup returns CDR1 MNHNY and CDR2 SVGAGI (reference sequence). Trimming took 6 bases from V and 3 from J, leaving 8 bases between them. DNA for the CDR3: TGTGCCAGCAGAGCAGGGGACTATGGCTACACCTTC. This gives the protein CASRAGDYGYTF.

The sample holds a few counts of this clone. The chain uses TRBV2 and TRBJ2-7; D uncertain. The length of the CDR3 is 13 residues. CDR1 and CDR2 from the germline V gene are SNHLY and FYNNEI. Trimming shortened V by 5 bases and J by 4 bases, and 12 bases separated the two germline ends. Here the CDR3 reads CASSQTVTYEQYF. The DNA for the CDR3 is TGTGCCAGCAGTCAGACGGTCACATACGAGCAGTACTTC.

This clone was picked up one time. The rearrangement uses TRBV28 and TRBJ2-7, with 10 bases matching TRBD2. There are 14 residues in the CDR3. Per the germline V gene, CDR1 is MDHEN and CDR2 is SYDVKM. Trimming took 11 bases from V and 6 from J; bases not matched to a gene: 13. The CDR3 protein is CAGGSGRAFGEQYF. DNA for the CDR3: TGTGCCGGCGGGAGCGGGAGGGCGTTCGGCGAGCAGTACTTC.

This clone was seen only once. The V gene is TRBV9, the J gene TRBJ1-2; 12 positions agree with TRBD1. Germline loops: CDR1 SGDLS, CDR2 YYNGEE. The ends lost 3 bases at V and 1 base at J; junction bases unmatched: 10. The CDR3 has 18 amino acids. Written as DNA, the CDR3 is TGTGCCAGCAGCGGAGATCCGGGACAGGGGGCTTTTAACTATGGCTACACCTTC. Amino acids: CASSGDPGQGAFNYGYTF.

The count of this clone is one. CDR3 coding DNA: TGCAGCGTCGGACAGATCTATGGCTACACCTTC. It is translated as CSVGQIYGYTF. This sequence joins TRBV29-1 and TRBJ1-2; a possible D gene is TRBD1 (6 bases). V dropped 6 bases and J dropped 4 bases, with 9 bases sitting between them. CDR1 and CDR2 (germline): SQVTM, ANQGSEA. The CDR3 length is 11 residues.

The rearrangement joins TRBV5-6 to TRBJ2-1; possible D gene TRBD1, 6 bases. The CDR3 has 15 residues. The germline V and J ends were trimmed by 4 bases and 7 bases, with 18 bases remaining between them. Germline CDR1 is SGHDT and CDR2 is YYEEEE. Here the CDR3 DNA reads TGTGCCAGCAGCCAGCCAGGGGCCCCTGGTAATGAGCAGTTCTTC. This codes for CASSQPGAPGNEQFF.

The chain joins TRBV11-2 to TRBJ2-3; D not resolved. Germline-derived CDR1 and CDR2 are SGHAT and FQNNGV. Between the trimmed V and J ends, which lost 4 bases and 8 bases, there was a span of 16 bases. The CDR3 has 14 residues. CDR3 in amino acids: CASSSLRRAGTQYF. The CDR3 DNA is TGTGCCAGCAGCTCTCTACGACGGGCCGGTACGCAGTATTTT.

The CDR3 protein is CASSLDVLRGSDYGYTF. CDR3 DNA sequence: TGTGCCAGCAGTTTAGATGTCCTGCGGGGATCCGACTATGGCTACACCTTC. The chain combines TRBV28 with TRBJ1-2; D unresolved. This CDR3 has 17 amino acids. V gave up 2 bases and J gave up 3 bases, with 19 bases separating them. Germline CDR1 MDHEN, CDR2 SYDVKM.

V gene TRBV6-6 combines with J gene TRBJ2-5; D remains unclear. The germline V gene encodes CDR1 MNHNY and CDR2 SVGAGI (reference sequence). The CDR3 has 13 residues. Trimming left V 0 bases short and J 4 bases short, with 6 bases between. Here the CDR3 DNA reads TGTGCCAGCAGTTACTCGAGTGGAGAGACCCAGTACTTC. Its protein is CASSYSSGETQYF.

The rearrangement joins TRBV10-1 to TRBJ1-1, with TRBD1 as a possible D gene (6 bases). V was clipped by 4 bases and J by 4 bases, with 13 bases between them. The CDR3 sequence is 14 residues long. Germline CDR1 is WNHNN and CDR2 is SYGVQD (reference sequence). CDR3 bases: TGCGCCAGCAGTGTGTACAGGGAGGGCACTGAAGCTTTCTTT. Its protein product is CASSVYREGTEAFF.

The gene calls are TRBV30 and TRBJ2-3; D is tentatively TRBD1 or TRBD2 (5 bases each). V dropped 4 bases and J dropped 5 bases, with 19 bases sitting between them. The CDR3 length is 15 residues. In germline, CDR1 is GTSNPN, CDR2 SVGIG (reference sequence). The CDR3 loop reads CAWKDRDGTGDTQYF. The CDR3 bases are TGTGCCTGGAAGGACCGAGACGGGACCGGAGATACGCAGTATTTT. Looking up the rest from reference TRBV30 and TRBJ2-3 gives the full variable domain: SQTIHQWPATLVQPVGSPLSLECTVEGTSNPNLYWYRQAAGRGLQLLFYSVGIGQISSEVPQNLSASRPQDRQFILSSKKLLLSDSGFYLCAWKDRDGTGDTQYFGPGTRLTVL.

This clone came up once. V is TRBV3-1 (or the pseudogene TRBV3-2) and J is TRBJ2-2; D may be TRBD2 (5 bases). V lost 0 bases and J lost 6, with 14 bases in between. The CDR3 extends over 16 amino acids. Germline-derived CDR1 and CDR2 are LGHDT and YNNKEL (reference sequence). The CDR3 loop reads CASSQDHRLGAGELFF. The CDR3 DNA is TGTGCCAGCAGCCAAGATCATCGGCTGGGAGCCGGGGAGCTGTTTTTT.

The CDR3 sequence is CASNYQVGEQHEQYF. As DNA, the CDR3 is TGTGCCAGCAACTACCAAGTGGGGGAGCAGCACGAGCAGTACTTC. The chain is built from TRBV5-4 and TRBJ2-7; D is perhaps TRBD1 or TRBD2 (5 bases each). Germline values: CDR1 SGHNT, CDR2 YYREEE (reference sequence). This CDR3 has 15 residues. V lost 6 bases to trimming and J lost 5 bases, with 21 bases between them.